This T cell receptor (beta chain) comes out of a study of CD8+ T cells in alopecia areata. Study-level results: Clonality was higher in lesional than normal scalp, especially in alopecia totalis/universalis.

RNA extraction was followed by reverse transcription into cDNA, which acted as the sequencing template. This table comes from immunoSEQ multiplex PCR, and its TCRdb copy is limited to in-frame clones, with some not included. The data show about 210,000 clones, with 35% to 40% seen just once and around 0.48% held by the top ten. This clone was counted once. Its antigen is not identified. The treatment here: oral pan-JAK inhibitor, 5-10 mg twice daily. Samples from alopecia areata patients were lesional scalp punch biopsies and peripheral blood. The sample consisted of CD4+ T cells sorted from blood, taken between weeks 30 and 35, from a patient treated with tofacitinib. The sequence derives from a human donor with alopecia areata.

CDR3 loop: CSGQDGNTEAFF. The CDR3 DNA reads TGCAGCGGACAGGACGGGAACACTGAAGCTTTCTTT. This chain uses TRBV29-1 with TRBJ1-1, with D maybe TRBD1 (6 bases). The length of the CDR3 is 12 residues. The germline V gene encodes CDR1 SQVTM and CDR2 ANQGSEA. V was clipped by 7 bases and J by 1 base, with 10 bases between them.